Included here is one TCR beta chain sequence, with context. The antigen remains undetermined. The protocol was immunoSEQ multiplex PCR, while the TCRdb copy is restricted to in-frame clones and leaves out a portion. The sample holds about 3,200 clones, 65% to 85% seen once. V lost 2 bases, J lost 2 bases, and 10 bases lay in between. CDR3 length equals 14 residues. The germline CDR1 and CDR2 sequences are SGHDT and YYEEEE. These data originate in a study of immune cell composition in non-small cell lung cancer. Regarding the study as a whole: Overall clonality, unlike maximal tumour-associated clone frequency, did not predict TIL reactivity. Squamous lung tumours showed higher top 10 clone scores and clonality than adenocarcinomas. Tumour-associated clones >0.5% occurred in roughly 30% of adenocarcinomas, about three quarters of squamous.

Frozen unsorted single-cell suspensions supplied the genomic DNA. The V call is TRBV5-6, the J call TRBJ1-2; D gene ambiguous. The source material was lung tumor tissue. The origin of this receptor is a human donor with non-small cell lung cancer. CDR3 sequence: CASSFVTTNYGYTF. DNA of the CDR3: TGTGCCAGCAGCTTTGTGACAACGAACTATGGCTACACCTTC.